Described below is a single T cell receptor (beta chain) sequence and its context. This sample was included in a study of blood T cell repertoires in COVID-19. The protocol was immunoSEQ multiplex PCR, while the TCRdb copy is restricted to in-frame clones and leaves out a portion. This sample has roughly 160,000 clones, with more than 75% found just once. The V segment lost 3 bases and the J segment 5 bases; nucleotides outside the gene matches: 6. The germline gives CDR1 SQVTM, CDR2 ANQGSEA. This CDR3 spans 13 amino acids. The TCR sequence derives from a woman aged 45-65 years with COVID-19, enrolled during active disease. Sample: peripheral blood. The rearrangement uses TRBV29-1 and TRBJ1-1, with TRBD1 identical over 7 bases. The CDR3 here is CSVEGQRQTEAFF. CDR3 DNA: TGCAGCGTTGAGGGACAGAGACAGACTGAAGCTTTCTTT. The entire variable domain, with the rest obtained from reference TRBV29-1 and TRBJ1-1, is as follows: SAVISQKPSRDICQRGTSLTIQCQVDSQVTMMFWYRQQPGQSLTLIATANQGSEATYESGFVIDKFPISRPNLTFSTLTVSNMSPEDSSIYLCSVEGQRQTEAFFGQGTRLTVV.